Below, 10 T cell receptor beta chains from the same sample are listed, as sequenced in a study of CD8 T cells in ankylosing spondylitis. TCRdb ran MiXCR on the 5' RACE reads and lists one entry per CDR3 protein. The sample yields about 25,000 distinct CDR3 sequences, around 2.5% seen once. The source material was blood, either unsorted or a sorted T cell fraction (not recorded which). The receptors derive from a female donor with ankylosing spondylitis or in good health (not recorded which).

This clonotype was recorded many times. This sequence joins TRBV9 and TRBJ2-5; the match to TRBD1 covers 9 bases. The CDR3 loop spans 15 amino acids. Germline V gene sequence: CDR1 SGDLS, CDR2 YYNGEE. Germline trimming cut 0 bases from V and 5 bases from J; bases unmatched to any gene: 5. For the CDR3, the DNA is TGTGCCAGCAGCGTAGGACCTGGGACAGGGGAGACCCAGTACTTC. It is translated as CASSVGPGTGETQYF. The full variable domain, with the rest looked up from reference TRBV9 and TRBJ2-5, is DSGVTQTPKHLITATGQRVTLRCSPRSGDLSVYWYQQSLDQGLQFLIQYYNGEERAKGNILERFSAQQFPDLHSELNLSSLELGDSALYFCASSVGPGTGETQYFGPGTRLLVL.

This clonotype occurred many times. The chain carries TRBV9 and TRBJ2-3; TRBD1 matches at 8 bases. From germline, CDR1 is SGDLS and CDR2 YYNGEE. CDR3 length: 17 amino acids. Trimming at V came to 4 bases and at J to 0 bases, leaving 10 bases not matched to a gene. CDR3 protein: CASSTRQGFTSTDTQYF. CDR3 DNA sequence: TGTGCCAGCAGCACCAGACAGGGGTTTACTAGCACAGATACGCAGTATTTT.

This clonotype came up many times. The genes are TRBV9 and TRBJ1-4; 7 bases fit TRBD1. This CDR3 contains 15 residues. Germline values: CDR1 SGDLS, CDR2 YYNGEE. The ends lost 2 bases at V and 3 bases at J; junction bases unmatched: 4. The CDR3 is CASSVTGQPNEKLFF. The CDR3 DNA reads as TGTGCCAGCAGCGTGACGGGACAGCCTAATGAAAAACTGTTTTTT.

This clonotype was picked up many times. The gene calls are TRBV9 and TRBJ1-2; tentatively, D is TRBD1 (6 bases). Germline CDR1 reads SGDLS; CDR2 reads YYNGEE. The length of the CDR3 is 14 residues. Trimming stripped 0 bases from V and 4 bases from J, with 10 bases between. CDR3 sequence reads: CASSVEGGPYGYTF. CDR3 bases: TGTGCCAGCAGCGTAGAAGGGGGGCCCTATGGCTACACCTTC.

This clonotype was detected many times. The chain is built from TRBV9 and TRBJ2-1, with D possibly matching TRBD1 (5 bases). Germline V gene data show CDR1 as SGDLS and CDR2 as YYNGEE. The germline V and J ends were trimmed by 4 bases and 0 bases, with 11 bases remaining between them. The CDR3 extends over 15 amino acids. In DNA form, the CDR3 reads TGTGCCAGCAGCACGTTAGGGGACTCCTACAATGAGCAGTTCTTC. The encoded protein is CASSTLGDSYNEQFF.

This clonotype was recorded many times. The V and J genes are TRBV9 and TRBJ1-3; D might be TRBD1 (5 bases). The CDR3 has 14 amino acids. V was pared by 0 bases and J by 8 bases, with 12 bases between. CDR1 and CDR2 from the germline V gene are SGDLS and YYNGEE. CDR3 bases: TGTGCCAGCAGCGTAGGCCCAGGGACGGACACCATATATTTT. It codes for CASSVGPGTDTIYF.

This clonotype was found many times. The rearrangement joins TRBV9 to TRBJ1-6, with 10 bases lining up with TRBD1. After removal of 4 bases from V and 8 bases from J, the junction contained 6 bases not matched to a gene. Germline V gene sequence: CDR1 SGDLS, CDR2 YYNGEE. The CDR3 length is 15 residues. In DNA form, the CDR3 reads TGTGCCAGCAGCTATCTCGGGACAGGGGATTCACCCCTCCACTTT. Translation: CASSYLGTGDSPLHF. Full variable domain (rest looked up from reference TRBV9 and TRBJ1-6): DSGVTQTPKHLITATGQRVTLRCSPRSGDLSVYWYQQSLDQGLQFLIQYYNGEERAKGNILERFSAQQFPDLHSELNLSSLELGDSALYFCASSYLGTGDSPLHFGNGTRLTVT.

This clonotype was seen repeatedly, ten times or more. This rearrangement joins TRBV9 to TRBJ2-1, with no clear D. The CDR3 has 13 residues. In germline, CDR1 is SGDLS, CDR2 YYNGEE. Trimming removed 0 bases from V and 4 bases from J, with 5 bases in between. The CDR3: CASSVAVYNEQFF. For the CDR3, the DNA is TGTGCCAGCAGCGTAGCCGTTTACAATGAGCAGTTCTTC. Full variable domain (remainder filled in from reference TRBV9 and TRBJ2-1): DSGVTQTPKHLITATGQRVTLRCSPRSGDLSVYWYQQSLDQGLQFLIQYYNGEERAKGNILERFSAQQFPDLHSELNLSSLELGDSALYFCASSVAVYNEQFFGPGTRLTVL.

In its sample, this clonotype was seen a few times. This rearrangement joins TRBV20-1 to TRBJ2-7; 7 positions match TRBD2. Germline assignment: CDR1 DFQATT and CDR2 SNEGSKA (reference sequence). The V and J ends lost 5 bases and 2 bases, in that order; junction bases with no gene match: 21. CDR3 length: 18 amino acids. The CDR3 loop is CSASRLAGGSSVTYEQYF. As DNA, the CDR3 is TGCAGTGCTTCCAGACTAGCAGGAGGGAGTTCTGTTACCTACGAGCAGTACTTC.

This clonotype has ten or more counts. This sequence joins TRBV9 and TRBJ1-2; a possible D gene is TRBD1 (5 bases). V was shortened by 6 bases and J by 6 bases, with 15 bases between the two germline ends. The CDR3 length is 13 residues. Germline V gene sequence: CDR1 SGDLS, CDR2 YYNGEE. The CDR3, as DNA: TGTGCCAGCAACTTAGGGCAGGGCGATGGCTACACCTTC. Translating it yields CASNLGQGDGYTF.